This T cell receptor (beta chain) is from a study of blood T cell repertoires in COVID-19. Study-wide context: Acute-phase and convalescent COVID-19 samples originated in the United States, Italy and Spain.

Germline loops: CDR1 GTSNPN, CDR2 SVGIG (reference sequence). The CDR3 loop spans 14 amino acids. Sequencing was performed with immunoSEQ multiplex PCR; in TCRdb, only in-frame clones are kept and a portion is missing. The repertoire holds roughly 61,000 clones, with about nine tenths as singletons. The receptor's source is a man aged 55 to 69 with acute or convalescent COVID-19. Sequences were obtained from peripheral blood. The V and J genes are TRBV30 and TRBJ2-4, with D possibly TRBD1 on 6 matching bases. As DNA, the CDR3 is TGTGTCCTGGAGCCAGGGGTAGCCAAAAACATTCAGTACTTC. Its protein product is CVLEPGVAKNIQYF.